This T cell receptor beta chain comes out of a study of beta chain features in type 1 diabetes (dated by TCRdb to the late 2010s). Turning to the overall study: Mean age, gender distribution, total cell number and subset yield did not differ between patients and healthy donors. A total of roughly 110 million sorted cells were examined across all samples, and the number of cells per subset was strongly correlated with RNA yield. In the study, TCRB repertoires of sorted circulating CD4+ T cell subsets from recently diagnosed type 1 diabetes patients were compared with those of matched healthy donors. Regulatory and stem cell-like memory subsets were obtained from only 8 patients and about 8 healthy donors, while naive and central memory subsets were obtained from all 28 donors. Results and caveats for the whole study, not just this receptor: PCR might favor shorter templates, but patient and control samples were amplified and corrected together, so any skew would affect both groups equally. Type 1 diabetes patients showed a moderate but significant shortening of TCRB CDR3 length in all four CD4+ subsets. The naive, central memory and regulatory TCRB repertoires appeared to resemble one another more closely among patients than among healthy donors. Sequencing cDNA rather than genomic DNA could over-represent highly expressing activated cells, although activation and CD3 levels did not differ between groups. HLA sub-analyses involved small numbers of individuals, so any influence of HLA type on TCRB rearrangement remained unresolved. Fewer insertions and more nucleotide deletions at VDJ recombination sites were observed in patients with type 1 diabetes, implying thymic rearrangement abnormalities.

Including cysteine and phenylalanine, the CDR3 has 13 amino acids. The read is trimmed to its CDR3 DNA, 39 bases read in frame from base 1. Here V drops 7 bases and J drops 3 bases, and the junction holds 9 bases not matched to any gene. Per the germline V gene (reference sequence), GTSNPN is the CDR1 and SVGIG is the CDR2. From each donor, a single peripheral blood sample of about 100 mL on average was drawn into heparinised tubes. Using a panel that included CD45RO, CCR7, CD25, CD127, CD95 and CD27, naive, central memory, regulatory and stem cell-like memory CD4+ T cells were sorted on a BD FACSAria II. Every sorted population had a purity above 95%. PBMCs were isolated right away by Lymphoprep density gradient centrifugation and were stained directly, without culture. So that batch effects would be minimized, each experiment stained and sorted samples in pairs, pairing one healthy donor with one patient.

All of the isolated RNA was reverse transcribed with the High Capacity cDNA Reverse Transcription Kit, so expressed TCRB transcripts were sequenced. Naive, central memory and regulatory T cell samples underwent deep immunoSEQ sequencing, averaging approximately 3.3 million total reads per sample. Sorted cells were lysed in RLT buffer, and RNA was extracted using DNase-treated RNeasy Micro or Mini kits according to cell number. Each cell subset was processed separately to prevent cross-contamination, with patient and healthy donor samples processed together. TCRB sequences were amplified from cDNA with the immunoSEQ multiplex PCR, producing 87-bp fragments spanning the CDR3 region. Sequencing of the amplicons was done on the Illumina HiSeq platform. The study's own analysis went as follows. PCR bias was computationally corrected using synthetic template baselines, reads within Hamming distance 2 were collapsed, and singletons that could not be merged were discarded. Reads were aligned to IMGT to assign V, D and J genes, CDR3 length, and insertions or deletions at six rearrangement sites. Clonotype counts were normalized to sorted cell number within each subset before computing true diversity and Gini coefficients with the tcR R package. The overlap coefficient, calculated on TCRB nucleotide sequences, was used to measure repertoire sharing. TCRdb took over this immuneACCESS table, retaining in-frame rearrangements with V and J assigned. Such tables are incomplete; in checked studies, under half of the missing clones stem from an unresolved V gene, and the remainder is unexplained. V, J and clone size derive from that table, while D and trimming were established from the DNA sequence. This sample comprises some 250,000 clones, about 26% of them detected only once. The ten most abundant clones make up 3.5% to 4% of the sample.

Concerning this clone itself: Its antigen is still unknown. No qualities accompany the bases; no much larger clone lies one base away.

The rearranged chain carries TRBV30 and TRBJ2-7; the junction holds 7 bases that match TRBD1. Sample: central memory CD4+ T cells from blood. This TCR was sampled from a man aged 30 to 39 in good health. The CDR3 loop reads CALSGTAHYEQYF. The DNA sequence is as follows: TGTGCCTTATCCGGGACAGCGCACTACGAGCAGTACTTC.